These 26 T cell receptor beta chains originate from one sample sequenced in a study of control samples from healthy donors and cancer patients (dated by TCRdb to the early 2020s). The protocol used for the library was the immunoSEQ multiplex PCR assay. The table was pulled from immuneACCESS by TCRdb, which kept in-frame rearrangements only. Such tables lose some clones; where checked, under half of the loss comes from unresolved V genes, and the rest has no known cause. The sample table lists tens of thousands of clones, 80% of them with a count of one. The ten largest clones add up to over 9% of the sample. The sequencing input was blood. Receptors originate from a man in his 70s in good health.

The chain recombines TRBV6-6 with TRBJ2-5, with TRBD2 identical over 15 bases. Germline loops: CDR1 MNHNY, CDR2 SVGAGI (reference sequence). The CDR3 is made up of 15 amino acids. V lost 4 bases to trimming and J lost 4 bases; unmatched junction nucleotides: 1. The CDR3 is CASSWGLAGGETQYF. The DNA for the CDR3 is TGTGCCAGCAGTTGGGGACTAGCGGGAGGAGAGACCCAGTACTTC.

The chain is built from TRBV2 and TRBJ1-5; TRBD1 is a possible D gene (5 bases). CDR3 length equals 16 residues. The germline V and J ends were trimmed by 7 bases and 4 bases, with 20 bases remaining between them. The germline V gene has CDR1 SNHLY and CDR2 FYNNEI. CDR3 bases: TGTGCCAGCACCCTGGGGTTCGGGGACGGTAATCAGCCCCAGCATTTT. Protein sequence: CASTLGFGDGNQPQHF.

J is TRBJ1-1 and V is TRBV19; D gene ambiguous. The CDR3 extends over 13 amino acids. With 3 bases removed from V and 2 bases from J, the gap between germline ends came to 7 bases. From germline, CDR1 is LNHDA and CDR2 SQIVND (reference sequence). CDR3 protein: CASSMRLNTEAFF. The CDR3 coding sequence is TGTGCCAGTAGTATGAGACTTAACACTGAAGCTTTCTTT.

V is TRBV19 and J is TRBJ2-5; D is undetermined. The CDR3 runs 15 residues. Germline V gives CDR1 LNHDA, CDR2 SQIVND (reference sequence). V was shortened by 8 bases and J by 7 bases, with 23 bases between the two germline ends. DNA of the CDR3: TGTGCCAGTGGATCGGACGAACCATCAAGAGCGACCCAGTACTTC. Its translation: CASGSDEPSRATQYF.

CDR3 residues: CSLRQGNTGELFF. CDR3 nucleotide sequence: TGCAGCCTTAGACAGGGGAACACCGGGGAGCTGTTTTTT. This rearrangement joins TRBV29-1 to TRBJ2-2; 7 bases match TRBD1. The germline V gene encodes CDR1 SQVTM and CDR2 ANQGSEA. The CDR3 sequence is 13 residues long. The V gene end was trimmed by 8 bases and the J gene end by 1 base; junction bases not matched to a gene: 4.

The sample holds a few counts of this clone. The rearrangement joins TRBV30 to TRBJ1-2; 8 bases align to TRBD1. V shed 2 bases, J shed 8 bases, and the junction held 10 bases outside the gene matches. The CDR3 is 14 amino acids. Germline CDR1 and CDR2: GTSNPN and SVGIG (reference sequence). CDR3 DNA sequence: TGTGCCTGGAGTATGATAAACAGGGGGAAAGGCTACACCTTC. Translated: CAWSMINRGKGYTF. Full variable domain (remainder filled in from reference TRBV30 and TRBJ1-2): SQTIHQWPATLVQPVGSPLSLECTVEGTSNPNLYWYRQAAGRGLQLLFYSVGIGQISSEVPQNLSASRPQDRQFILSSKKLLLSDSGFYLCAWSMINRGKGYTFGSGTRLTVV.

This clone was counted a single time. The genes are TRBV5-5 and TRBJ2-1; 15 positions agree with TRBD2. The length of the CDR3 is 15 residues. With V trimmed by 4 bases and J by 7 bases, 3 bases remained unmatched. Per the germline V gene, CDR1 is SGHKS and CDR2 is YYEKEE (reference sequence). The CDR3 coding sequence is TGTGCCAGCAGCCCGGGACTAGCGGGAGGTAATGAGCAGTTCTTC. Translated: CASSPGLAGGNEQFF.

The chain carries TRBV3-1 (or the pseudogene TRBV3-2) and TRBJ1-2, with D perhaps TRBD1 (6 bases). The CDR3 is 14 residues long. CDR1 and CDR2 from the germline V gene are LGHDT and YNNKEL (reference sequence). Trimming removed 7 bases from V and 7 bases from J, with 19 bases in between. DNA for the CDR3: TGTGCCAGCACTAAAACCCCCCGGGGGCCTGGCTACACCTTC. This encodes CASTKTPRGPGYTF.

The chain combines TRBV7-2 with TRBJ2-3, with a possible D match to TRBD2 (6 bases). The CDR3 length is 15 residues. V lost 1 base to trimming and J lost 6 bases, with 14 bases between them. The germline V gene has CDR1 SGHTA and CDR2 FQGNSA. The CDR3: CASSLGPTSGDTQYF. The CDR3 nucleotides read TGTGCCAGCAGCTTAGGGCCGACTAGTGGCGATACGCAGTATTTT. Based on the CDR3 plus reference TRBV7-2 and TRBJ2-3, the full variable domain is GAGVSQSPSNKVTEKGKDVELRCDPISGHTALYWYRQSLGQGLEFLIYFQGNSAPDKSGLPSDRFSAERTGGSVSTLTIQRTQQEDSAVYLCASSLGPTSGDTQYFGPGTRLTVL.

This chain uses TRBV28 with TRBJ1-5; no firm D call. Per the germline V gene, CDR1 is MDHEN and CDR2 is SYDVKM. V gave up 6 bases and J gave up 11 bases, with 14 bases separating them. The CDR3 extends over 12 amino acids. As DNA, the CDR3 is TGTGCCAGCAGCCGGGCGCCTCCGACCCAGCATTTT. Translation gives CASSRAPPTQHF.

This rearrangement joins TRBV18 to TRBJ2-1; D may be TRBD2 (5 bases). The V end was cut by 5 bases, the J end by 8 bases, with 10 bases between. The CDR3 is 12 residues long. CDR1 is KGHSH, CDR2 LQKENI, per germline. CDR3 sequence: CASSGLRDEQFF. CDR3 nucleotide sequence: TGTGCCAGCTCAGGACTTAGGGATGAGCAGTTCTTC.

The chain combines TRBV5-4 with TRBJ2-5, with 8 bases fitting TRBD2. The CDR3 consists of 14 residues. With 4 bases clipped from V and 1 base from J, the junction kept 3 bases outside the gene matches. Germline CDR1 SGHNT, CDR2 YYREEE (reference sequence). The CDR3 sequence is CASSSGTSQETQYF. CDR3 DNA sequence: TGTGCCAGCAGCAGTGGGACTAGCCAAGAGACCCAGTACTTC.

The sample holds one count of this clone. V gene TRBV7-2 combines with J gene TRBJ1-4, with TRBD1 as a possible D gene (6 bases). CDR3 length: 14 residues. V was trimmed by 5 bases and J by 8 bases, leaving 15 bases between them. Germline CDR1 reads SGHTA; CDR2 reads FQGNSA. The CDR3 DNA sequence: TGTGCCAGCAGCAGAACAGGGATTGACGAAAAACTGTTTTTT. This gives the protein CASSRTGIDEKLFF.

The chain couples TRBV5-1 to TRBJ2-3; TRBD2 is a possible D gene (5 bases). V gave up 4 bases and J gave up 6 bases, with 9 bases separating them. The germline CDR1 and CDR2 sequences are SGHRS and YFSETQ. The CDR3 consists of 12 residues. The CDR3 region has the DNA TGCGCCAGCAGCCCGGAGGAGGATACGCAGTATTTT. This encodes CASSPEEDTQYF.

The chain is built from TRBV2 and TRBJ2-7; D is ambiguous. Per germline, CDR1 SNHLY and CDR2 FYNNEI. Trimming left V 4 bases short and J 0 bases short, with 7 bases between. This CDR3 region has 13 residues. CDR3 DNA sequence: TGTGCCAGCAGTGTTGACCGCTCCTACGAGCAGTACTTC. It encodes CASSVDRSYEQYF. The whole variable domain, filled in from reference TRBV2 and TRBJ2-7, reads EPEVTQTPSHQVTQMGQEVILRCVPISNHLYFYWYRQILGQKVEFLVSFYNNEISEKSEIFDDQFSVERPDGSNFTLKIRSTKLEDSAMYFCASSVDRSYEQYFGPGTRLTVT.

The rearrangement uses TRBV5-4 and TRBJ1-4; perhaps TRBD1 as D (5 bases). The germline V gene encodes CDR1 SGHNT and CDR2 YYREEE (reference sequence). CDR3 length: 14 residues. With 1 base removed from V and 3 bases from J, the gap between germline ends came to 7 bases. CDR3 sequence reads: CASSLPGANEKLFF. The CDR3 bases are TGTGCCAGCAGCTTGCCGGGGGCTAATGAAAAACTGTTTTTT.

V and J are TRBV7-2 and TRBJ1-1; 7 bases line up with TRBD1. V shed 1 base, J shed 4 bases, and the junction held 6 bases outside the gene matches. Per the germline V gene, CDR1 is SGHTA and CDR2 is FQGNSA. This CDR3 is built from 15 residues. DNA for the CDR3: TGTGCCAGCAGCTTAGTCTTGACAGGGCCCACTGAAGCTTTCTTT. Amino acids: CASSLVLTGPTEAFF.

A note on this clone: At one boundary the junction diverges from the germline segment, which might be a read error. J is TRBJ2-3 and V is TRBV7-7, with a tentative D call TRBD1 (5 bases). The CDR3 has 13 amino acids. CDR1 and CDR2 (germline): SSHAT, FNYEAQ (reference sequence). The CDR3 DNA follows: TGTGCTAGCAGCTTAGGGGTTACAGATACGCAGTATTTT. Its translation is CASSLGVTDTQYF.

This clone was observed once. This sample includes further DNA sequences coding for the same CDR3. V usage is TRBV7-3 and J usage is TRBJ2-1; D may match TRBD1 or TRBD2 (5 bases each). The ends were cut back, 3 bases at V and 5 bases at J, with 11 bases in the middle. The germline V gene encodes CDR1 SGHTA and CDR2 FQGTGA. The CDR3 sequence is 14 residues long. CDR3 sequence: CASSLGTANNEQFF. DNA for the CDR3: TGTGCCAGCAGCTTGGGGACGGCCAACAATGAGCAGTTCTTC.

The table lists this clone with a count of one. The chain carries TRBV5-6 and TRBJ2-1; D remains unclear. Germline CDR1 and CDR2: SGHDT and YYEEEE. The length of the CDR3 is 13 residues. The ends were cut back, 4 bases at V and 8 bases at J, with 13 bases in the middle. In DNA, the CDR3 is TGTGCCAGCAGCCGTACGCGGAGCGATGAGCAGTTCTTC. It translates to CASSRTRSDEQFF.

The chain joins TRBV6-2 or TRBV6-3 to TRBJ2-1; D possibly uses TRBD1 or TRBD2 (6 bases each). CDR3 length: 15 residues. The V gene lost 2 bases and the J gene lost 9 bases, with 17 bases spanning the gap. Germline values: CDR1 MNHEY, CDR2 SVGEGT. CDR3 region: CASSYLSGARGEQFF. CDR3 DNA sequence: TGTGCCAGCAGTTACCTCTCGGGGGCTCGGGGTGAGCAGTTCTTC.

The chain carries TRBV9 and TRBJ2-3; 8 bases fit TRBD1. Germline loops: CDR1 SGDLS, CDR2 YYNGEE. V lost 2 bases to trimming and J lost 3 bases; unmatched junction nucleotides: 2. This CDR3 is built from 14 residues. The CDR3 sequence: CASSVNRGTDTQYF. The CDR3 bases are TGTGCCAGCAGCGTGAACAGGGGGACAGATACGCAGTATTTT.

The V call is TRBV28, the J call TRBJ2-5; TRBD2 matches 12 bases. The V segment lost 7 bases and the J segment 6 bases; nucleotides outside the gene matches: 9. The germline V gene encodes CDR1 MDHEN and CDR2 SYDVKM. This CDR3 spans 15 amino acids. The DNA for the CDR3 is TGTGCCAGCACCCCGGGACTAGCGGGTTCCAAGACCCAGTACTTC. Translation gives CASTPGLAGSKTQYF. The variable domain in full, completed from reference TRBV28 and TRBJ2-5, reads DVKVTQSSRYLVKRTGEKVFLECVQDMDHENMFWYRQDPGLGLRLIYFSYDVKMKEKGDIPEGYSVSREKKERFSLILESASTNQTSMYLCASTPGLAGSKTQYFGPGTRLLVL.

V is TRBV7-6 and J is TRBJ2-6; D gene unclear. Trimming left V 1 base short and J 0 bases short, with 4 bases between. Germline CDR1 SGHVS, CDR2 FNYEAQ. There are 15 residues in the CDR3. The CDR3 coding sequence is TGTGCCAGCAGCTTAGACCTCTCTGGGGCCAACGTCCTGACTTTC. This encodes CASSLDLSGANVLTF.

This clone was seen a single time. Written as DNA, the CDR3 is TGTGCCAGTAGTATTACGGGGGGCAGAACACCCCTCCACTTT. The encoded protein is CASSITGGRTPLHF. This chain links TRBV19 with TRBJ1-6; tentative D call: TRBD1 (6 bases). Trimming stripped 3 bases from V and 11 bases from J, with 14 bases between. Germline V CDR1 and CDR2: LNHDA, SQIVND (reference sequence). CDR3 length equals 14 residues.

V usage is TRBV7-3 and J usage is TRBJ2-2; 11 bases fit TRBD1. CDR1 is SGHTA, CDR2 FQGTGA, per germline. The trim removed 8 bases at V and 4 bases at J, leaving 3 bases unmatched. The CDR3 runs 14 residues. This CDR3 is CASGGTGGTGELFF. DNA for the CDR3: TGTGCCAGCGGGGGGACAGGGGGCACCGGGGAGCTGTTTTTT.